Given below is one TCR beta chain in context. Its specificity is unknown. One end of the junction fails to match germline, which may point to a read error. Germline CDR1 MGHDK, CDR2 SYGVNS. This CDR3 is 14 amino acids long. This sample is part of a study of STAT5B mutations in CD4+ large granular lymphocyte leukemia. Study-level points and caveats: Without HLA matching, higher CD4+ than CD8+ T-LGLL clonality could reflect small sample size. No patients shared main leukemic clonotypes, though around 24% appeared at low frequency elsewhere. Compared with healthy controls (2/35), patient top clones favored TRBV06 (8/27).

Original processing notes: A productive frequency of 2.59 x 10-5 was the lowest detectable. The repertoire was sequenced with immunoSEQ multiplex PCR; TCRdb's copy has only in-frame clones and lacks some. Clone size and V and J calls were adopted from that table, with D and trimming inferred from the DNA. The table includes 37,000 or so clones, about 85% detected once. The material sequenced was CD4+ T cells from blood buffy coats. This TCR came from a human donor in good health. The chain couples TRBV25-1 to TRBJ1-3, with a tentative D call TRBD1 (6 bases). The CDR3 DNA follows: TGTGCCAGCAGTGAGGGGGGGCCTGGGAACACCATATATTTT. Protein: CASSEGGPGNTIYF.